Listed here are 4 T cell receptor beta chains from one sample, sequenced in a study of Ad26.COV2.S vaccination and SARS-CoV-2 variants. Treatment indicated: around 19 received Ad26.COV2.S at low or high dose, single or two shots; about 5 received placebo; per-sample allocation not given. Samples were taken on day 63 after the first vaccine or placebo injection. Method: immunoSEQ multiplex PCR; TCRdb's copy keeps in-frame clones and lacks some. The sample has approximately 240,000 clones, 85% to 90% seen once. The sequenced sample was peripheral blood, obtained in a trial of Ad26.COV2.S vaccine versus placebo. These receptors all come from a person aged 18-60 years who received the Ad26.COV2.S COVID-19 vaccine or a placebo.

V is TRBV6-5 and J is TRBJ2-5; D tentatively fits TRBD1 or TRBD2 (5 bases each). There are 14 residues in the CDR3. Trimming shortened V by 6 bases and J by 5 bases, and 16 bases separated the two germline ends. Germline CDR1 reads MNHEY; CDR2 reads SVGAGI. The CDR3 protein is CASRSPGTGETQYF. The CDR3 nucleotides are TGTGCCAGCAGGAGCCCGGGGACGGGGGAGACCCAGTACTTC.

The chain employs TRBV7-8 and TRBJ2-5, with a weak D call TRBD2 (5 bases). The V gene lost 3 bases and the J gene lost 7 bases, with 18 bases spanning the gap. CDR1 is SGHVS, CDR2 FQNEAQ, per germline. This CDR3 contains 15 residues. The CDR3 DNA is TGTGCCAGCAGCTTGGGAGACACGGTTGTGGCGACCCAGTACTTC. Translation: CASSLGDTVVATQYF.

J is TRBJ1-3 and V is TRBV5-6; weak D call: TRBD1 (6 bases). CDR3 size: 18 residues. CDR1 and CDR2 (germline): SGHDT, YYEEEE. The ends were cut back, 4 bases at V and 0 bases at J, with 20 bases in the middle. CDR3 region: CASSEQGTTLFSGNTIYF. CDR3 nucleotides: TGTGCCAGCAGCGAACAGGGAACAACCCTCTTCTCTGGAAACACCATATATTTT.

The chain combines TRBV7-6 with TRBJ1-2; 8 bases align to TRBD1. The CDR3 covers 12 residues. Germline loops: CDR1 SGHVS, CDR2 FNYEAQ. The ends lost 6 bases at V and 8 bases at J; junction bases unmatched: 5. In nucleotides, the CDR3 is TGTGCCAGCAGGTCAGGGGGCAGCGGCTACACCTTC. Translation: CASRSGGSGYTF. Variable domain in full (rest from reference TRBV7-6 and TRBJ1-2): GAGVSQSPRYKVTKRGQDVALRCDPISGHVSLYWYRQALGQGPEFLTYFNYEAQQDKSGLPNDRFSAERPEGSISTLTIQRTEQRDSAMYRCASRSGGSGYTFGSGTRLTVV.